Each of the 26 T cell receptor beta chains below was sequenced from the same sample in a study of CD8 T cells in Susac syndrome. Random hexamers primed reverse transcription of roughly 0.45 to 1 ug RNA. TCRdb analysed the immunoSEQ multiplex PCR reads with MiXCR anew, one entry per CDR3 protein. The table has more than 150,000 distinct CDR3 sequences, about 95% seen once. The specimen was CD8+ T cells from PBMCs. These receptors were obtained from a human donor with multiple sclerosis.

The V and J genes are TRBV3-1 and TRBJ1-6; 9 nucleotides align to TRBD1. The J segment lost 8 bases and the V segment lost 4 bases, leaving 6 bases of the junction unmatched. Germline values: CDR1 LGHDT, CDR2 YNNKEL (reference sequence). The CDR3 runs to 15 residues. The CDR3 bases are TGTGCCAGCAGCCCAAGGGACAGGGCGGATTCACCCCTCCACTTT. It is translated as CASSPRDRADSPLHF. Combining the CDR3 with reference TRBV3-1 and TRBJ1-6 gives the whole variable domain DTAVSQTPKYLVTQMGNDKSIKCEQNLGHDTMYWYKQDSKKFLKIMFSYNNKELIINETVPNRFSPKSPDKAHLNLHINSLELGDSAVYFCASSPRDRADSPLHFGNGTRLTVT.

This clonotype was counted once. This chain's CDR3 is CSVELGQGLWETQYF. CDR3 in DNA: TGCAGCGTGGAATTGGGACAGGGCCTATGGGAGACCCAGTACTTC. The J gene is TRBJ2-5, the V gene TRBV29-1, with TRBD1 matching over 9 bases. Germline trimming cut 6 bases from V and 5 bases from J; bases unmatched to any gene: 13. The CDR3 has 15 residues. Germline CDR1 is SQVTM and CDR2 is ANQGSEA.

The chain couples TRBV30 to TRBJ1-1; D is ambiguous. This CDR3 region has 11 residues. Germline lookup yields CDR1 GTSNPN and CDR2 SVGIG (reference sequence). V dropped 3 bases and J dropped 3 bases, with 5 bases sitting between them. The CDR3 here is CAWRRYTEAFF. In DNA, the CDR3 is TGTGCCTGGAGGAGGTACACTGAAGCTTTCTTT.

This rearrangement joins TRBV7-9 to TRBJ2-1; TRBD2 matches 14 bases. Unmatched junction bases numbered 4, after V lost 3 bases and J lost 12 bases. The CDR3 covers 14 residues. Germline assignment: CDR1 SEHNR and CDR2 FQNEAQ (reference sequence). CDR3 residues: CASSLTSGGVVQFF. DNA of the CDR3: TGTGCCAGCAGCTTGACTAGCGGGGGGGTAGTGCAGTTCTTC.

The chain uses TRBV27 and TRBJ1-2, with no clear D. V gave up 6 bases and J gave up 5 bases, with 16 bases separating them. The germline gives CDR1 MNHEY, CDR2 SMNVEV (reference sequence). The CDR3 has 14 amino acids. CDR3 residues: CASSPSTVSYGYTF. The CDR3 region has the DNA TGTGCCAGCAGCCCCTCGACGGTTTCTTATGGCTACACCTTC.

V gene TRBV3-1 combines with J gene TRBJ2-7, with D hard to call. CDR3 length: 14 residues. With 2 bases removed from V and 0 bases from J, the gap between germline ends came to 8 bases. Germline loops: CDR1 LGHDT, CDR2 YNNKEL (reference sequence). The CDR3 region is CASSQPGLSYEQYF. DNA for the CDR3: TGTGCCAGCAGCCAACCGGGCCTCTCCTACGAGCAGTACTTC.

CDR3 region: CASSLSRLYGGYTF. The CDR3 bases are TGTGCCAGCAGTTTATCGAGGCTCTATGGTGGCTACACCTTC. This chain links TRBV27 with TRBJ1-2; D unclear. Germline V gene sequence: CDR1 MNHEY, CDR2 SMNVEV (reference sequence). Trimming pared 0 bases from V and 7 bases from J, leaving 12 bases between. The CDR3 runs to 14 residues.

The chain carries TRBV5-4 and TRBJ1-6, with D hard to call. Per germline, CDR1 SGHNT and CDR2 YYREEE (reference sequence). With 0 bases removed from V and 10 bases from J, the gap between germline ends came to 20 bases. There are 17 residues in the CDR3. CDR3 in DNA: TGTGCCAGCAGCTTGGGCCCCGCGGCAGCCCCGAGGTCACCCCTCCACTTT. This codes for CASSLGPAAAPRSPLHF.

CDR3 in DNA: TGTGCCAGCAGCTTGGCCCTAGGGACACGTCACGAGCAGTACGTC. Translating it yields CASSLALGTRHEQYV. The rearrangement joins TRBV5-6 to TRBJ2-7; TRBD1 might be the D (6 bases). Germline V lookup: CDR1 SGHDT, CDR2 YYEEEE. V lost 0 bases and J lost 5, with 15 bases in between. This CDR3 has 15 residues.

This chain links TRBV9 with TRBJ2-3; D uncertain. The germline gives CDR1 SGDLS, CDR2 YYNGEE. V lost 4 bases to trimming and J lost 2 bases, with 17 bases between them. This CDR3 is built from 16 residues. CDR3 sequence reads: CASSILPGSNTDTQYF. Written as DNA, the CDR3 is TGTGCCAGCAGCATTCTCCCGGGCTCCAACACAGATACGCAGTATTTT.

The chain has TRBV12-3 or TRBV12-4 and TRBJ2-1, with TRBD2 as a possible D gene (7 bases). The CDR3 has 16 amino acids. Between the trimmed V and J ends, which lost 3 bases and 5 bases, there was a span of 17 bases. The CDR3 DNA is TGTGCCAGCAGTTTCCCCGGGGGGCCCCCCCACAATGAGCAGTTCTTC. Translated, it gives CASSFPGGPPHNEQFF.

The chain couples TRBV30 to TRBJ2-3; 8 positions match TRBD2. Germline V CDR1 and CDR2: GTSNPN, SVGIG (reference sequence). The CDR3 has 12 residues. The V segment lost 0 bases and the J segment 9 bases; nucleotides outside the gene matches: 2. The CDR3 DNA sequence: TGTGCCTGGAGTGTCCGGGGGGGAACGCAGTATTTT. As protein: CAWSVRGGTQYF.

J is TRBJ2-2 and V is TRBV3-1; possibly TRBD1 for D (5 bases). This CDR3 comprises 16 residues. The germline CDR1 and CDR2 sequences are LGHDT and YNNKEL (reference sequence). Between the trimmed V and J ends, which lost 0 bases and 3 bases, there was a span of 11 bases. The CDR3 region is CASSQDGVRDTGELFF. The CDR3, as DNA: TGTGCCAGCAGCCAAGATGGTGTCAGGGACACCGGGGAGCTGTTTTTT.

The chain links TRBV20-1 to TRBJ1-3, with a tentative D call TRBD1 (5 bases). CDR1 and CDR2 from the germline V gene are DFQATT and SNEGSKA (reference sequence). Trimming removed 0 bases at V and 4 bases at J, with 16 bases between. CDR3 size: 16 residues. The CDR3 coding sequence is TGCAGTGCTAGAGATCTGTCAGGGAAAGCCGGAAACACCATATATTTT. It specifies CSARDLSGKAGNTIYF.

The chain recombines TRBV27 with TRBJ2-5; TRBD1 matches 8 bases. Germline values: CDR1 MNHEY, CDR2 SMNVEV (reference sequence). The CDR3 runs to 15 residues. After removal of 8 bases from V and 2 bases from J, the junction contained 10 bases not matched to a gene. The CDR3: CASRTGTGLQETQYF. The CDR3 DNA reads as TGTGCCAGCCGCACCGGGACAGGCTTACAAGAGACCCAGTACTTC.

The DNA for the CDR3 is TGTGCCAGCAGTCAGTCAGGGGGAACCGGGGAGCTGTTTTTT. This codes for CASSQSGGTGELFF. V is TRBV27 and J is TRBJ2-2; TRBD1 agrees at 7 bases. There are 14 residues in the CDR3. Germline trimming cut 5 bases from V and 5 bases from J; bases unmatched to any gene: 5. Germline values: CDR1 MNHEY, CDR2 SMNVEV (reference sequence).

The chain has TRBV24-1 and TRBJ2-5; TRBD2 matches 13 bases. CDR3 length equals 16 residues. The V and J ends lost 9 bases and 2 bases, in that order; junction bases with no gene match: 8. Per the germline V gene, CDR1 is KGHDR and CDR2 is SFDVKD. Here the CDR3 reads CATRTSGGRSQETQYF. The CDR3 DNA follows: TGTGCCACCCGGACTAGCGGGGGCCGTTCGCAAGAGACCCAGTACTTC.

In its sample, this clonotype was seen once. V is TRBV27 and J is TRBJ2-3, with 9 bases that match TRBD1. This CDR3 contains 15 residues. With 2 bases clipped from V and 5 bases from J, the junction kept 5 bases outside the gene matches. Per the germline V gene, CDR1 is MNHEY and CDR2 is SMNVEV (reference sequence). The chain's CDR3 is CASSLRTGAGDTQYF. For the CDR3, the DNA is TGTGCCAGCAGTTTAAGGACAGGGGCGGGAGATACGCAGTATTTT.

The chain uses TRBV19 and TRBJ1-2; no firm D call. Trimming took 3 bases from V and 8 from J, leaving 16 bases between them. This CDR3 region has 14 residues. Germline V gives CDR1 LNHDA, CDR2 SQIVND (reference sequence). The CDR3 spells CASSIRTERKGYTF. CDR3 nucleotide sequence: TGTGCCAGTAGTATCCGGACGGAACGGAAAGGCTACACCTTC.

The CDR3 loop reads CASSVGDGGSYEQYF. CDR3 bases: TGTGCCAGCAGCGTGGGGGATGGGGGATCCTACGAGCAGTACTTC. The rearrangement uses TRBV9 and TRBJ2-7; either TRBD1 or TRBD2 may fit D (5 bases each). The CDR3 is made up of 15 amino acids. V was trimmed by 2 bases and J by 1 base, leaving 13 bases between them. Germline V lookup: CDR1 SGDLS, CDR2 YYNGEE.

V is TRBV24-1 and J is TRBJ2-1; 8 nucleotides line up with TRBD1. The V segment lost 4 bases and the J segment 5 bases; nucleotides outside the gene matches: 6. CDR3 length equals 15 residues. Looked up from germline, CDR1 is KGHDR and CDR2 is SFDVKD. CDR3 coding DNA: TGTGCCACCAGTGAGGGACAGGCATTCGACAATGAGCAGTTCTTC. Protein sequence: CATSEGQAFDNEQFF.

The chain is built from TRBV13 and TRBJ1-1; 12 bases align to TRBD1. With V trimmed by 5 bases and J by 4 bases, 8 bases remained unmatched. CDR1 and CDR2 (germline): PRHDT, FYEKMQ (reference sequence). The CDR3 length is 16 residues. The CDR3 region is CASSLGTGGFGTEAFF. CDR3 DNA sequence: TGTGCCAGCAGCCTCGGGACAGGGGGCTTCGGCACTGAAGCTTTCTTT.

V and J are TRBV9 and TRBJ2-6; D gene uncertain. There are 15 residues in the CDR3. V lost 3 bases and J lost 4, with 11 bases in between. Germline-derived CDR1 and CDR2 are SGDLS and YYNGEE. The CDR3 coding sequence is TGTGCCAGCAGCGAGGGTGGCTGGGGGGCCAACGTCCTGACTTTC. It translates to CASSEGGWGANVLTF.

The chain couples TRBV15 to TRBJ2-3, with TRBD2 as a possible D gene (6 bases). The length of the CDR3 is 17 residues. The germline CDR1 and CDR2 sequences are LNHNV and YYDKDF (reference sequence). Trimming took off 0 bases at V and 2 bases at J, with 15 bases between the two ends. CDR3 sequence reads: CATSRDLTGLNTDTQYF. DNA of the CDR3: TGTGCCACCAGCAGAGATCTTACAGGACTAAACACAGATACGCAGTATTTT. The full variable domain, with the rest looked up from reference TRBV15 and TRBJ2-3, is DAMVIQNPRYQVTQFGKPVTLSCSQTLNHNVMYWYQQKSSQAPKLLFHYYDKDFNNEADTPDNFQSRRPNTSFCFLDIRSPGLGDTAMYLCATSRDLTGLNTDTQYFGPGTRLTVL.

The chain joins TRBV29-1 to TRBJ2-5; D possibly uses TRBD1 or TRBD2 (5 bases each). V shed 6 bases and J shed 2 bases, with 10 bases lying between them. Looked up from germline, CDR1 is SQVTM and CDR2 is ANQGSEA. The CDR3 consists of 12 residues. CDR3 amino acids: CSVRGEQETQYF. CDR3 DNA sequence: TGCAGCGTCCGGGGCGAGCAAGAGACCCAGTACTTC.

CDR3 sequence (DNA): TGTGCCAGCAGTGAGGTGTCGGGGACCGGAACGCAGTATTTT. This gives the protein CASSEVSGTGTQYF. The chain joins TRBV6-4 to TRBJ2-3; TRBD1 or TRBD2 may be the D gene (5 bases each). From germline, CDR1 is MRHNA and CDR2 SNTAGT. Trimming took off 3 bases at V and 9 bases at J, with 16 bases between the two ends. The CDR3 is made up of 14 amino acids.